The following is a T cell receptor beta chain sequence with its context. The antigen is unknown. Via MiXCR, TCRdb re-called the 5' RACE reads, giving one row per CDR3 protein. The repertoire includes roughly 720,000 distinct CDR3 sequences, roughly 20% of them detected once, and around 13% sits in the top ten. These data originate in a study of identical twins. The study's findings and limits: Excess sharing between twins was weaker in beta out-of-frame sequences.

With 0 bases removed from V and 8 bases from J, the gap between germline ends came to 13 bases. The CDR3 is made up of 14 amino acids. Germline V gives CDR1 MNHEY, CDR2 SVGAGI. The same data also went into a second study, on T cells expressing NK-cell markers. From that study: Beta-chain profiling covered CD3+CD56+NKG2C+, CD3+CD56+NKG2C- and CD3+CD56-NKG2C+ sorted subsets.

The sequence derives from a woman under 30 in good health. This chain joins TRBV6-5 and TRBJ1-2, with D unresolved. Sample: PBMCs. DNA for the CDR3: TGTGCCAGCAGTTACTCACACCAGGACGGCGGCTACACCTTC. Amino acid sequence: CASSYSHQDGGYTF.